A selection of T cell receptor beta chains follows, all from one sample in a study of T-cell memory formation after mild COVID-19. TCRdb itself ran the 5' RACE reads through MiXCR, one entry per CDR3 protein. The sample lists around 200,000 distinct CDR3 sequences, 10% occurring once. The source material was PBMCs or a T cell subset sorted from them (not recorded which). The receptors here all came from a man between 18 and 35 years old who had mild COVID-19 (a few samples of this study predate the infection). Cell type and time point are not known. Both conserved end residues are trimmed from each CDR3. For some rows the clone size is stated as once, few or many, or as a class when expanded; others skip it.

V | size | CDR3
TRBV25-1 | - | ASSDPRKTGDQETQY
TRBV18 | few | ASSREVQGRGANVLT
TRBV6-2/TRBV6-3 | many | ACSLGRSNQPQH
TRBV7-2 | few | ASSPRPPGRPKGTQY
TRBV12-3/TRBV12-4 | few | ASSWAGAGNTIY
TRBV7-2 | few | ASAPGQGSFQETQY
TRBV15 | - | ATSTDTARKLF
TRBV5-5 | few | ASSSGTSGDTGELF
TRBV6-6 | - | ASSYLGQGSSGYT
TRBV7-2 | many | ASSFDRGSYNEQF
TRBV4-1 | - | ASSQDSGGGSVGTDTQY
TRBV6-5 | - | ASSYSWDQPQH
TRBV20-1 | few | SAREPAGLEETQY
TRBV7-6 | many | ASSYLWKQGANTQY
TRBV12-5 | few | ASGPGQGASDTQY
TRBV11-2 | - | ASSLGITNEKLF
TRBV5-4 | - | ASSLAAGGAF
TRBV20-1 | few | SAHCRDRDFADTQY
TRBV12-3/TRBV12-4 | many | ATSGLPRSEQF
TRBV7-9 | - | ASSALGLADEKLF
TRBV12-3/TRBV12-4 | many | ASSFQQNTGELF
TRBV19 | - | ASSIAGTNSGANVLT
TRBV5-4 | - | ASSLAATYEQY
TRBV25-1 | few | ASSDPGWAREGYT
TRBV5-5 | few | ASSLAETSPSTDTQY
TRBV20-1 | few | SATHRGYGYT
TRBV7-8 | - | ASSFRDGGTGELF
TRBV4-3 | few | ASSRRSGRTTGELF
TRBV9 | - | ASSVQAGNQPQH
TRBV7-3 | few | ASSTSVGNEQF
TRBV4-1 | - | ASSQDAIRRLSGANVLT
TRBV12-3/TRBV12-4 | - | ASSFARGLGNTEAF
TRBV7-2 | - | ASSLSAGGGDTQY
TRBV7-8 | - | ASSFRLSGELF
TRBV4-2 | many | ASSQGSLRATGLQ
TRBV11-2 | - | ASSALGTQY
TRBV10-3 | few | AISDAQSDQETQY
TRBV4-2 | - | ASSQRFRGKSGANVLT
TRBV11-2 | many | ASSLGAVGQPQH
TRBV5-1 | once | ASSTLAGENEQF
TRBV4-3 | - | ASSRGGYSTDTQY
TRBV5-1 | many | ASSLEAYEQY
TRBV5-1 | - | ASSSSDSVTDTQY
TRBV6-6 | - | ASTLVGGSGANVLT
TRBV6-5 | - | ASSAHSGAYTGELF
TRBV9 | - | ASSLRGSRDYGYT
TRBV7-9 | few | ASSPDRGPLH
TRBV29-1 | few | SVRQSSGNTIY
TRBV12-3/TRBV12-4 | - | ASSLLAGVQETQY
TRBV5-1 | few | ASSLDRGHTGELF
TRBV4-3 | few | ASSRAGDPTDTQY
TRBV6-1 | few | ASRDGQLYEQY
TRBV20-1 | few | SASPTGFPPQH
TRBV7-2 | few | ASSRDGQSGYT
TRBV12-3/TRBV12-4 | few | ASSPRGLAKNIQY